This TCR beta chain stems from a study of blood T cell repertoires in COVID-19. The CDR3 loop spans 14 amino acids. CDR1 and CDR2 (germline): SGHNT, YYREEE (reference sequence). Trimming took 4 bases from V and 5 from J; bases not matched to a gene: 7. The method was immunoSEQ multiplex PCR; TCRdb's version includes in-frame clones alone and lacks a portion of them. The data show about 59,000 clones, less than 80% seen once. Sequencing input: peripheral blood. The TCR sequence derives from a human donor in a cohort sampled during active COVID-19. The chain combines TRBV5-4 with TRBJ2-7, with 9 bases fitting TRBD1. The CDR3 DNA follows: TGTGCCAGCAGCATGGAACAGGGGGCCGACGAGCAGTACTTC. Its translation: CASSMEQGADEQYF.